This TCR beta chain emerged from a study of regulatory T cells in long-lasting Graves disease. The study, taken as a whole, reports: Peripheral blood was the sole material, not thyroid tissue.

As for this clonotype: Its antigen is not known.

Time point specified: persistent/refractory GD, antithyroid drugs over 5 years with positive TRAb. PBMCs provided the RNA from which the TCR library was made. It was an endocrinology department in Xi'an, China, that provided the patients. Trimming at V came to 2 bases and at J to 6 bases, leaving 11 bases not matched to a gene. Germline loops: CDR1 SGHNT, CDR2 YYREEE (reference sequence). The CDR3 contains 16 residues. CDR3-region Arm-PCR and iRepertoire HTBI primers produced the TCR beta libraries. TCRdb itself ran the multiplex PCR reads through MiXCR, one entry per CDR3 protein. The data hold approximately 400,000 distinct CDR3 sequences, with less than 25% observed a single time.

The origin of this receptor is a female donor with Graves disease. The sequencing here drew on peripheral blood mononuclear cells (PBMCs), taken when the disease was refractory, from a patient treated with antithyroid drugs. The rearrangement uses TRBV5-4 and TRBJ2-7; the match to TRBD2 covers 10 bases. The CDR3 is CASSLNAGTSVREQYF. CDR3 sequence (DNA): TGTGCCAGCAGCTTAAATGCCGGGACTAGCGTACGCGAGCAGTACTTC.